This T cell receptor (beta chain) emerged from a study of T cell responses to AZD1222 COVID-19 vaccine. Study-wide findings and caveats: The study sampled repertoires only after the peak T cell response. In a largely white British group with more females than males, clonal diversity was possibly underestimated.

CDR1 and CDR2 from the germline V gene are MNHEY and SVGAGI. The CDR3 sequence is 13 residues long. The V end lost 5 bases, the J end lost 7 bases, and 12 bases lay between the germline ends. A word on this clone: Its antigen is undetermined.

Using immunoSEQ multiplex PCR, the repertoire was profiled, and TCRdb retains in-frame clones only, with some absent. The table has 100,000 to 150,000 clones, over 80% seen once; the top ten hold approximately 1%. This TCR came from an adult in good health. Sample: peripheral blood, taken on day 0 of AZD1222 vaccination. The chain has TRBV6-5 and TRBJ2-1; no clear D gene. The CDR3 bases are TGTGCCAGCAGTACCTTGCAACGGAATGAGCAGTTCTTC. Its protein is CASSTLQRNEQFF.